This T cell receptor beta chain was profiled in a study of cytomegalovirus exposure and HLA in healthy donors. The PCR employed 60 Vbeta primers together with 13 Jbeta primers. The data were produced by immunoSEQ multiplex PCR, yet TCRdb's version contains in-frame clones alone and is incomplete. The data hold approximately 110,000 clones, with around 76% observed a single time. The CDR3 sequence is 17 residues long. Germline assignment: CDR1 SGHRS and CDR2 YFSETQ. After removal of 1 base from V and 2 bases from J, the junction contained 10 bases not matched to a gene. The specimen sequenced was PBMCs. The chain carries TRBV5-1 and TRBJ2-7, with 9 bases matching TRBD1. The TCR sequence derives from a man aged 40-49 years in good health and CMV-seropositive. The CDR3 reads CASSLTVGTGFPYEQYF. DNA of the CDR3: TGCGCCAGCAGCTTGACAGTTGGGACAGGGTTCCCCTACGAGCAGTACTTC.